This TCR beta chain derives from a study of blood T cells in healthy people across ages. The CDR3 length is 14 residues. V lost 6 bases and J lost 7; bases outside the gene matches: 11. Per the germline V gene, CDR1 is DFQATT and CDR2 is SNEGSKA (reference sequence). PCR was performed a second time for about 7 to 11 cycles using a sample-barcoded 5' primer and a J-beta primer mix. At least 2.5 million CDR3-containing paired-end reads were obtained per sample. TCRdb reprocessed the 5' RACE reads with MiXCR, giving one entry per CDR3 protein. The profile shows 1,300,000 or so distinct CDR3 sequences, approximately 60% of them singletons. Peripheral blood was drawn, roughly 10 milliliters per donor.

The source of this sequence is a man aged 18 to 29 in good health. Sequencing was carried out using blood. The chain recombines TRBV20-1 with TRBJ1-2; the match to TRBD1 covers 10 bases. CDR3 nucleotide sequence: TGCAGTGCCGAGACCGGGACAGGGGTTGGTGGCTACACCTTC. This codes for CSAETGTGVGGYTF.